This T cell receptor beta chain derives from a study of T cell changes during pregnancy in multiple sclerosis. Profiled with immunoSEQ multiplex PCR; TCRdb holds only in-frame clones, not every one. Here the sample spans tens of thousands of clones, over 85% being singletons. V gave up 0 bases and J gave up 5 bases, with 10 bases separating them. Germline CDR1 and CDR2: LNHNV and YYDKDF (reference sequence). The CDR3 is made up of 15 amino acids. The sequence derives from a female donor with multiple sclerosis, enrolled in a pregnancy study. The starting material was peripheral blood, obtained in the first trimester of pregnancy. The V call is TRBV15, the J call TRBJ1-4; unclear D gene. The CDR3 DNA reads as TGTGCCACCAGCAGAGAGCCCAGGCAAAATGAAAAACTGTTTTTT. It codes for CATSREPRQNEKLFF.